One sample yielded the 23 T cell receptor beta chains listed below, sequenced in a study of blood T cell repertoires in COVID-19 (TCRdb year 2020). Library preparation was by the immunoSEQ multiplex PCR assay. TCRdb took this table from immuneACCESS and kept in-frame rearrangements with V and J called. Such tables lack part of the clones; where checked against another copy, unresolved V genes explain under half of the gap, and the rest is unexplained. The sample records tens of thousands of clones, around 86% of which are singletons. In total, the top ten clones hold 2.5% to 3% of the sample. Sequenced input: peripheral blood. The receptors stem from an elderly man with acute or convalescent COVID-19.

This clone was recorded a few times. The CDR3, as DNA: TGTGCCAGCAGCTATGACCCGGGACTAGCGGGGGTGAACACCGGGGAGCTGTTTTTT. The encoded protein is CASSYDPGLAGVNTGELFF. The chain carries TRBV5-8 and TRBJ2-2; 14 bases fit TRBD2. Germline V gene lookup returns CDR1 SGHTS and CDR2 YDEGEE. CDR3 size: 19 residues. With V trimmed by 3 bases and J by 1 base, 8 bases remained unmatched. Variable domain in full (rest from reference TRBV5-8 and TRBJ2-2): EAGVTQSPTHLIKTRGQQATLRCSPISGHTSVYWYQQALGLGLQFLLWYDEGEERNRGNFPPRFSGRQFPNYSSELNVNALELEDSALYLCASSYDPGLAGVNTGELFFGEGSRLTVL.

This clone was picked up a small number of times. V is TRBV13 and J is TRBJ1-3; TRBD1 matches 8 bases. Germline V gene data show CDR1 as PRHDT and CDR2 as FYEKMQ (reference sequence). This CDR3 comprises 14 residues. With 6 bases clipped from V and 6 bases from J, the junction kept 7 bases outside the gene matches. The CDR3 DNA follows: TGTGCCAGCAGTTCGACAGGGGTTGAAAACACCATATATTTT. Translated, it gives CASSSTGVENTIYF.

DNA of the CDR3: TGTGCCAGCAGCTTGGGACAGTCCTCTGGAAACACCATATATTTT. Its translation is CASSLGQSSGNTIYF. The chain combines TRBV7-6 with TRBJ1-3; 7 bases line up with TRBD1. J gave up 0 bases and V 3 bases, and 2 bases lay outside the gene matches. CDR1 is SGHVS, CDR2 FNYEAQ, per germline. This CDR3 is 15 amino acids long.

The V call is TRBV7-9, the J call TRBJ1-2; 7 bases agree with TRBD1. Looked up from germline, CDR1 is SEHNR and CDR2 is FQNEAQ (reference sequence). The CDR3 is made up of 16 amino acids. The ends lost 5 bases at V and 4 bases at J; junction bases unmatched: 13. The CDR3 here is CASSRIDRAPFYGYTF. Written as DNA, the CDR3 is TGTGCCAGCAGCCGGATCGACAGGGCTCCCTTCTATGGCTACACCTTC. Full variable domain (outside the CDR3, taken from reference TRBV7-9 and TRBJ1-2): DTGVSQNPRHKITKRGQNVTFRCDPISEHNRLYWYRQTLGQGPEFLTYFQNEAQLEKSRLLSDRFSAERPKGSFSTLEIQRTEQGDSAMYLCASSRIDRAPFYGYTFGSGTRLTVV.

The CDR3 nucleotides are TGCGCCAGCAGTCATAGCCAGGGGGCGCCGATTAGCAATCAGCCCCAGCATTTT. Its protein is CASSHSQGAPISNQPQHF. The chain couples TRBV23-1 to TRBJ1-5; 8 positions match TRBD1. TRBV23-1 is recorded as an ORF, its role being uncertain. This CDR3 has 18 amino acids. V shed 3 bases and J 0 bases; nucleotides not matched to a gene: 10.

The gene calls are TRBV5-6 and TRBJ1-1; TRBD1 matches at 8 bases. CDR3 length: 15 residues. CDR1 and CDR2 (germline): SGHDT, YYEEEE. Unmatched junction bases numbered 10, after V lost 3 bases and J lost 6 bases. For the CDR3, the DNA is TGTGCCAGCAGCTCTCTTGGACAGGGATCGGCTGAAGCTTTCTTT. Translated, it gives CASSSLGQGSAEAFF. Complete variable domain (other parts from reference TRBV5-6 and TRBJ1-1): DAGVTQSPTHLIKTRGQQVTLRCSPKSGHDTVSWYQQALGQGPQFIFQYYEEEERQRGNFPDRFSGHQFPNYSSELNVNALLLGDSALYLCASSSLGQGSAEAFFGQGTRLTVV.

The V and J genes are TRBV6-5 and TRBJ2-1; D unclear. Germline CDR1 MNHEY, CDR2 SVGAGI. V was cut by 2 bases and J by 8 bases, with 4 bases left in between. This CDR3 is built from 11 residues. Written as DNA, the CDR3 is TGTGCCAGCAGTTACGTCGATGAGCAGTTCTTC. As protein: CASSYVDEQFF.

A single count supports this clone. This chain uses TRBV14 with TRBJ2-2; D unclear. The V gene lost 0 bases and the J gene lost 1 base, with 9 bases spanning the gap. This CDR3 spans 16 amino acids. Looked up from germline, CDR1 is SGHDN and CDR2 is FVKESK. For the CDR3, the DNA is TGTGCCAGCAGCCAAGATCTTCCAGGGAACACCGGGGAGCTGTTTTTT. Encoded protein: CASSQDLPGNTGELFF.

The chain recombines TRBV28 with TRBJ2-3, with 7 positions matching TRBD2. With 4 bases clipped from V and 5 bases from J, the junction kept 18 bases outside the gene matches. Germline V gives CDR1 MDHEN, CDR2 SYDVKM. The CDR3 covers 18 residues. This CDR3 reads CASSSRGGTGGKVDTQYF. DNA for the CDR3: TGTGCCAGCAGTTCGCGCGGGGGAACGGGGGGAAAGGTAGATACGCAGTATTTT.

The rearrangement links TRBV15 to TRBJ2-1; 8 nucleotides match TRBD1. Germline V gene data show CDR1 as LNHNV and CDR2 as YYDKDF (reference sequence). Trimming took 4 bases from V and 0 from J; bases not matched to a gene: 8. The CDR3 has 17 amino acids. In nucleotides, the CDR3 is TGTGCCACCAGCACGGACAGGGCCTTTCGCTCCTACAATGAGCAGTTCTTC. Its protein product is CATSTDRAFRSYNEQFF.

The chain links TRBV5-1 to TRBJ1-1; D is ambiguous. V lost 0 bases, J lost 5 bases, and 11 bases lay in between. Germline V gene data show CDR1 as SGHRS and CDR2 as YFSETQ. The CDR3 runs to 14 residues. In nucleotides, the CDR3 is TGCGCCAGCAGCTTGGCCTTACCTAGGACTGAAGCTTTCTTT. Amino acids: CASSLALPRTEAFF.

The chain combines TRBV7-9 with TRBJ2-1, with TRBD2 identical over 8 bases. The CDR3 is 16 amino acids. CDR1 and CDR2 (germline): SEHNR, FQNEAQ (reference sequence). The V segment lost 1 base and the J segment 1 base; nucleotides outside the gene matches: 3. CDR3 DNA: TGTGCCAGCAGCTTAGGAGCGGGGGTTTCCTACAATGAGCAGTTCTTC. The encoded protein is CASSLGAGVSYNEQFF.

This rearrangement joins TRBV18 to TRBJ1-2, with D tentatively TRBD1 (6 bases). Germline CDR1 KGHSH, CDR2 LQKENI. V lost 2 bases to trimming and J lost 0 bases, with 13 bases between them. This CDR3 spans 16 amino acids. CDR3 bases: TGTGCCAGCTCACCAATAGGGACAACTACTAACTATGGCTACACCTTC. Protein: CASSPIGTTTNYGYTF.

The chain uses TRBV24-1 and TRBJ2-3; 8 positions match TRBD2. The CDR3 runs 14 residues. V lost 5 bases, J lost 2 bases, and 2 bases stayed unmatched. Germline V gene sequence: CDR1 KGHDR, CDR2 SFDVKD. Here the CDR3 reads CATSAGGFTDTQYF. CDR3 nucleotide sequence: TGTGCCACCAGTGCGGGGGGGTTCACAGATACGCAGTATTTT.

This chain links TRBV3-1 (or the pseudogene TRBV3-2) with TRBJ2-6; 7 bases agree with TRBD1. This CDR3 has 17 amino acids. V lost 4 bases to trimming and J lost 0 bases; unmatched junction nucleotides: 6. The germline CDR1 and CDR2 sequences are LGHDT and YNNKEL (reference sequence). CDR3 in DNA: TGTGCCAGCAGCCCTCGGGACAGAGGCTCTGGGGCCAACGTCCTGACTTTC. This gives the protein CASSPRDRGSGANVLTF.

This clone appeared a single time. The V gene is TRBV6-5, the J gene TRBJ2-1; TRBD2 aligns across 11 bases. The length of the CDR3 is 16 residues. V lost 4 bases, J lost 6 bases, and 8 bases stayed unmatched. Germline values: CDR1 MNHEY, CDR2 SVGAGI. The CDR3, as DNA: TGTGCCAGCAGTTCTTATAGCGGGGGGGGCCGCAATGAGCAGTTCTTC. Residues: CASSSYSGGGRNEQFF.

V is TRBV10-3 and J is TRBJ2-7, with 8 bases that match TRBD1. The ends lost 2 bases at V and 9 bases at J; junction bases unmatched: 9. This CDR3 has 14 residues. From germline, CDR1 is ENHRY and CDR2 SYGVKD. This chain's CDR3 is CAISEAAGGKAQYF. For the CDR3, the DNA is TGTGCCATCAGTGAGGCGGCAGGGGGCAAGGCGCAGTACTTC.

The rearrangement joins TRBV6-2 or TRBV6-3 to TRBJ1-2; 9 nucleotides agree with TRBD1. The CDR3 totals 15 residues. Germline loops: CDR1 MNHEY, CDR2 SVGEGT. J was trimmed by 7 bases and V by 4 bases; bases with no gene match: 10. The CDR3 here is CASSLRGQGVGGYTF. The CDR3 DNA reads as TGTGCCAGCAGTTTGCGGGGACAGGGAGTCGGTGGCTACACCTTC.

The chain joins TRBV18 to TRBJ2-2; D call uncertain. The V end was cut by 2 bases, the J end by 10 bases, with 11 bases between. Germline V gene data show CDR1 as KGHSH and CDR2 as LQKENI. CDR3 length: 13 residues. CDR3: CASSPMGRMELFF. The CDR3 bases are TGTGCCAGCTCACCAATGGGCAGAATGGAGCTGTTTTTT.

As DNA, the CDR3 is TGTGCCAGCAGCCTATTGAACACTGAAGCTTTCTTT. It yields the protein CASSLLNTEAFF. The J gene is TRBJ1-1, the V gene TRBV7-2; unclear D gene. V gave up 5 bases and J gave up 0 bases, with 4 bases separating them. CDR3 size: 12 residues. CDR1 is SGHTA, CDR2 FQGNSA, per germline.

The V gene is TRBV27, the J gene TRBJ2-6; 15 positions agree with TRBD2. Germline V gene lookup returns CDR1 MNHEY and CDR2 SMNVEV (reference sequence). The CDR3 is made up of 20 amino acids. J lost 1 base, V lost 3 bases, and 7 bases had no gene match. CDR3 nucleotide sequence: TGTGCCAGCAGTTTTTCCGGACTAGCGGGGGGGCAATCTGGGGCCAACGTCCTGACTTTC. It translates to CASSFSGLAGGQSGANVLTF.

The rearrangement links TRBV5-4 to TRBJ2-2, with 10 bases matching TRBD1. V shed 1 base and J 4 bases; nucleotides not matched to a gene: 4. The CDR3 consists of 16 residues. Per germline, CDR1 SGHNT and CDR2 YYREEE (reference sequence). The CDR3 sequence is CASSLPGQGPTGELFF. The CDR3 DNA reads as TGTGCCAGCAGCTTGCCGGGACAGGGGCCCACCGGGGAGCTGTTTTTT.

The chain has TRBV9 and TRBJ1-5; D might be TRBD1 (5 bases). Germline CDR1 is SGDLS and CDR2 is YYNGEE. Trimming stripped 0 bases from V and 5 bases from J, with 6 bases between. This CDR3 spans 13 amino acids. The CDR3: CASSVEGDQPQHF. CDR3 DNA sequence: TGTGCCAGCAGCGTAGAAGGGGATCAGCCCCAGCATTTT.